Listed here are 27 T cell receptor beta chains from one sample, sequenced in a study of blood T cell repertoires in COVID-19. Measured with immunoSEQ multiplex PCR; TCRdb has only the in-frame clones, and not every one. The data hold roughly 500,000 clones, with 80% to 90% observed a single time. The sample was peripheral blood. The receptors come from a man in his late teens or twenties with COVID-19, enrolled during active disease.

This sequence joins TRBV4-1 and TRBJ2-1; tentative D call: TRBD2 (6 bases). The V gene lost 1 base and the J gene lost 7 bases, with 20 bases spanning the gap. Germline V gene lookup returns CDR1 MGHRA and CDR2 YSYEKL. There are 17 residues in the CDR3. In DNA, the CDR3 is TGCGCCAGCAGCCAAGGTTACGCGCGGGGACCTCCGAATGAGCAGTTCTTC. Translated, it gives CASSQGYARGPPNEQFF.

The chain is built from TRBV20-1 and TRBJ2-1, with D unresolved. This CDR3 region has 16 residues. Germline V gene sequence: CDR1 DFQATT, CDR2 SNEGSKA (reference sequence). V lost 3 bases and J lost 1, with 16 bases in between. The DNA of the CDR3 is TGCAGTGCTAGTGGGTCTCTAGTCGAATCCTACAATGAGCAGTTCTTC. Protein product: CSASGSLVESYNEQFF.

This clone was observed a single time. CDR3 sequence: CASSLGQGMYTYEQYF. CDR3 in DNA: TGTGCCAGCAGCTTGGGACAGGGGATGTACACCTACGAGCAGTACTTC. V is TRBV7-9 and J is TRBJ2-7; 10 nucleotides align to TRBD1. With 3 bases clipped from V and 2 bases from J, the junction kept 7 bases outside the gene matches. Looked up from germline, CDR1 is SEHNR and CDR2 is FQNEAQ (reference sequence). This CDR3 spans 16 amino acids.

This chain uses TRBV7-8 with TRBJ2-7; TRBD2 matches 8 bases. Per the germline V gene, CDR1 is SGHVS and CDR2 is FQNEAQ. V lost 1 base and J lost 1; bases outside the gene matches: 6. The CDR3 runs to 16 residues. The CDR3 region is CASSLGGASGSYEQYF. The CDR3 DNA reads as TGTGCCAGCAGCTTAGGGGGTGCTAGCGGGTCCTACGAGCAGTACTTC.

The V call is TRBV7-9, the J call TRBJ2-2, with TRBD2 identical over 13 bases. J gave up 4 bases and V 5 bases, and 10 bases lay outside the gene matches. From germline, CDR1 is SEHNR and CDR2 FQNEAQ (reference sequence). The CDR3 has 18 amino acids. The chain's CDR3 is CASSRTSGGAFGTGELFF. DNA of the CDR3: TGTGCCAGCAGCCGAACTAGCGGGGGGGCCTTTGGCACCGGGGAGCTGTTTTTT. The variable domain in full, completed from reference TRBV7-9 and TRBJ2-2, reads DTGVSQNPRHKITKRGQNVTFRCDPISEHNRLYWYRQTLGQGPEFLTYFQNEAQLEKSRLLSDRFSAERPKGSFSTLEIQRTEQGDSAMYLCASSRTSGGAFGTGELFFGEGSRLTVL.

This rearrangement joins TRBV2 to TRBJ2-2; perhaps TRBD2 as D (5 bases). V shed 4 bases and J shed 2 bases, with 8 bases lying between them. This CDR3 has 14 residues. CDR1 and CDR2 (germline): SNHLY, FYNNEI. CDR3 amino acids: CASSGTSNTGELFF. CDR3 sequence (DNA): TGTGCCAGCAGTGGGACTTCCAACACCGGGGAGCTGTTTTTT.

The J gene is TRBJ1-3, the V gene TRBV6-1; no reliable D call. Trimming removed 0 bases from V and 3 bases from J, with 9 bases in between. The CDR3 totals 15 residues. The germline CDR1 and CDR2 sequences are MNHNS and SASEGT. The CDR3 sequence: CASSEAWQVGNTIYF. In DNA form, the CDR3 reads TGTGCCAGCAGTGAAGCTTGGCAGGTTGGAAACACCATATATTTT.

This chain connects TRBV5-5 to TRBJ2-5, with a tentative D call TRBD1 (7 bases). The CDR3 has 16 residues. From germline, CDR1 is SGHKS and CDR2 YYEKEE (reference sequence). Trimming stripped 0 bases from V and 5 bases from J, with 17 bases between. CDR3 sequence: CASSLAVGGGMETQYF. The DNA of the CDR3 is TGTGCCAGCAGCTTGGCCGTCGGAGGGGGCATGGAGACCCAGTACTTC.

DNA of the CDR3: TGCGCCAGCAGCGACGCGACTAGCGGGGGGGCAGATACGCAGTATTTT. It yields the protein CASSDATSGGADTQYF. This rearrangement joins TRBV5-1 to TRBJ2-3, with 14 nucleotides matching TRBD2. The CDR3 loop spans 16 amino acids. With V trimmed by 4 bases and J by 4 bases, 5 bases remained unmatched. CDR1 and CDR2 from the germline V gene are SGHRS and YFSETQ.

Details on this clone: The same CDR3 can be traced to other DNA sequences in this sample. This chain joins TRBV11-2 and TRBJ2-1, with a weak D call TRBD2 (5 bases). Per germline, CDR1 SGHAT and CDR2 FQNNGV. The CDR3 contains 15 residues. V lost 1 base and J 0 bases, leaving 7 bases between the germline ends. DNA of the CDR3: TGTGCCAGCAGCTTAGCGGGAAGCTCCTACAATGAGCAGTTCTTC. Its translation: CASSLAGSSYNEQFF. Full variable domain (outside the CDR3, taken from reference TRBV11-2 and TRBJ2-1): EAGVAQSPRYKIIEKRQSVAFWCNPISGHATLYWYQQILGQGPKLLIQFQNNGVVDDSQLPKDRFSAERLKGVDSTLKIQPAKLEDSAVYLCASSLAGSSYNEQFFGPGTRLTVL.

The genes are TRBV5-1 and TRBJ1-1; D possibly corresponds to TRBD1 (5 bases). The V gene lost 2 bases and the J gene lost 3 bases, with 11 bases spanning the gap. The CDR3 loop spans 14 amino acids. The germline gives CDR1 SGHRS, CDR2 YFSETQ. The CDR3 here is CASSFDRAYTEAFF. As DNA, the CDR3 is TGCGCCAGCAGCTTTGACAGAGCCTACACTGAAGCTTTCTTT.

The chain combines TRBV5-1 with TRBJ1-2; TRBD1 might be the D (5 bases). The CDR3 contains 16 residues. The V end lost 1 base, the J end lost 0 bases, and 13 bases lay between the germline ends. CDR1 and CDR2 (germline): SGHRS, YFSETQ. CDR3 nucleotides: TGCGCCAGCAGCTTGTCCGGGACTCGAACTAACTATGGCTACACCTTC. It yields the protein CASSLSGTRTNYGYTF.

The count of this clone is one. The CDR3 sequence is CASSQTNLAGVTNEQFF. DNA for the CDR3: TGTGCCAGCAGCCAAACGAATCTAGCGGGGGTCACCAATGAGCAGTTCTTC. The J gene is TRBJ2-1, the V gene TRBV3-1 (or the pseudogene TRBV3-2); 10 nucleotides agree with TRBD2. The CDR3 contains 17 residues. J was trimmed by 6 bases and V by 2 bases; bases with no gene match: 10. CDR1 LGHDT and CDR2 YNNKEL come from the germline V gene (reference sequence).

This chain links TRBV27 with TRBJ1-2, with TRBD1 matching 9 bases. Germline values: CDR1 MNHEY, CDR2 SMNVEV (reference sequence). The CDR3 is 15 residues long. The junction had 5 bases not matched to a gene; V was cut back by 2 bases and J by 4 bases. The CDR3 coding sequence is TGTGCCAGCAGTTTAAGACAGGGGGGCATCTATGGCTACACCTTC. Its protein is CASSLRQGGIYGYTF.

This clone was seen a few times. The CDR3 is CASSVGDRGQNYEQYF. The CDR3 nucleotides read TGTGCCAGCAGCGTAGGGGACAGGGGGCAAAACTACGAGCAGTACTTC. The chain carries TRBV9 and TRBJ2-7, with 12 bases that match TRBD1. The CDR3 is 16 residues long. Germline V gives CDR1 SGDLS, CDR2 YYNGEE. Germline trimming cut 0 bases from V and 3 bases from J; bases unmatched to any gene: 4.

Here the CDR3 reads CAWIPPTGTSGTTPDTQYF. The CDR3 DNA reads TGTGCCTGGATTCCCCCCACCGGGACTAGCGGGACAACCCCAGATACGCAGTATTTT. V gene TRBV30 combines with J gene TRBJ2-3; 13 bases match TRBD2. Germline V gene sequence: CDR1 GTSNPN, CDR2 SVGIG (reference sequence). This CDR3 region has 19 residues. With 4 bases clipped from V and 4 bases from J, the junction kept 17 bases outside the gene matches.

The chain joins TRBV6-5 to TRBJ1-5; weak D call: TRBD1 (6 bases). The germline V gene has CDR1 MNHEY and CDR2 SVGAGI. V was shortened by 8 bases and J by 2 bases, with 16 bases between the two germline ends. This CDR3 has 15 amino acids. CDR3 nucleotide sequence: TGTGCCAGCGCCCAGGGGCCCTTAGGCAATCAGCCCCAGCATTTT. Translation gives CASAQGPLGNQPQHF.

For this clone: This same CDR3 is encoded by further DNA sequences in the sample. The chain has TRBV27 and TRBJ2-7, with a weak D call TRBD2 (5 bases). The CDR3 totals 13 residues. V lost 2 bases to trimming and J lost 3 bases, with 8 bases between them. Per germline, CDR1 MNHEY and CDR2 SMNVEV (reference sequence). The CDR3 reads CASSLGRDYEQYF. The CDR3 region has the DNA TGTGCCAGCAGTTTAGGACGGGACTACGAGCAGTACTTC.

The sample holds one count of this clone. The J gene is TRBJ2-1, the V gene TRBV15; 9 bases are shared with TRBD2. Germline values: CDR1 LNHNV, CDR2 YYDKDF (reference sequence). The CDR3 sequence is 15 residues long. With 3 bases clipped from V and 2 bases from J, the junction kept 2 bases outside the gene matches. CDR3 DNA: TGTGCCACCAGCAGGCAGCGGGGGGCCTACAATGAGCAGTTCTTC. It translates to CATSRQRGAYNEQFF.

CDR3 sequence reads: CAAKKSRQNTGELFF. In nucleotides, the CDR3 is TGTGCCGCCAAAAAATCTAGGCAGAACACCGGGGAGCTGTTTTTT. The chain recombines TRBV2 with TRBJ2-2, with D unresolved. This CDR3 contains 15 residues. Germline V CDR1 and CDR2: SNHLY, FYNNEI. Trimming cost V 11 bases and J 1 base, with 17 bases left between them. Full variable domain (rest looked up from reference TRBV2 and TRBJ2-2): EPEVTQTPSHQVTQMGQEVILRCVPISNHLYFYWYRQILGQKVEFLVSFYNNEISEKSEIFDDQFSVERPDGSNFTLKIRSTKLEDSAMYFCAAKKSRQNTGELFFGEGSRLTVL.

In its sample, this clone was seen once. The J gene is TRBJ2-7, the V gene TRBV6-1, with 9 bases matching TRBD1. The trim removed 3 bases at V and 3 bases at J, leaving 6 bases unmatched. This CDR3 is built from 15 residues. The germline CDR1 and CDR2 sequences are MNHNS and SASEGT. The CDR3 DNA sequence: TGTGCCAGCAGTGAGAGCGCGGGACAGGGCTACGAGCAGTACTTC. It specifies CASSESAGQGYEQYF.

J is TRBJ1-5 and V is TRBV7-2, with TRBD1 as a possible D gene (5 bases). The CDR3 length is 13 residues. V was pared by 2 bases and J by 5 bases, with 7 bases between. CDR1 and CDR2 (germline): SGHTA, FQGNSA. The DNA for the CDR3 is TGTGCCAGCAGCTTATGGGGGGATCAGCCCCAGCATTTT. Residues: CASSLWGDQPQHF. The whole variable domain, filled in from reference TRBV7-2 and TRBJ1-5, reads GAGVSQSPSNKVTEKGKDVELRCDPISGHTALYWYRQSLGQGLEFLIYFQGNSAPDKSGLPSDRFSAERTGGSVSTLTIQRTQQEDSAVYLCASSLWGDQPQHFGDGTRLSIL.

The genes are TRBV6-6 and TRBJ2-7, with TRBD2 as a possible D gene (7 bases). V lost 5 bases and J 0 bases, leaving 14 bases between the germline ends. This CDR3 contains 15 residues. Germline V lookup: CDR1 MNHNY, CDR2 SVGAGI (reference sequence). The CDR3 DNA sequence: TGTGCCAGCAGTGGGCTGGCGGGGGCCTCCTACGAGCAGTACTTC. Translation gives CASSGLAGASYEQYF.

The V and J genes are TRBV14 and TRBJ2-7; D is perhaps TRBD2 (5 bases). Germline CDR1 SGHDN, CDR2 FVKESK. This CDR3 is built from 18 residues. V was cut by 2 bases and J by 2 bases, with 22 bases left in between. Here the CDR3 DNA reads TGTGCCAGCAGCCAACAACCTGTCTGGGGAGCGGACCCCTACGAGCAGTACTTC. Translation gives CASSQQPVWGADPYEQYF.

V gene TRBV5-4 combines with J gene TRBJ2-3; 7 bases agree with TRBD2. CDR1 is SGHNT, CDR2 YYREEE, per germline (reference sequence). This CDR3 region has 16 residues. V gave up 0 bases and J gave up 1 base; unmatched junction bases: 5. The chain's CDR3 is CASSLGVGGGTDTQYF. Here the CDR3 DNA reads TGTGCCAGCAGCTTGGGGGTGGGGGGGGGCACAGATACGCAGTATTTT.

This sequence joins TRBV27 and TRBJ1-6; TRBD1 matches at 9 bases. V lost 3 bases to trimming and J lost 10 bases; unmatched junction nucleotides: 10. The germline CDR1 and CDR2 sequences are MNHEY and SMNVEV (reference sequence). CDR3 length: 16 amino acids. The CDR3 protein is CASSFRVWTGDSPLHF. The CDR3 bases are TGTGCCAGCAGTTTCCGAGTATGGACAGGGGACTCACCCCTCCACTTT.

This clone was recorded only once. The chain has TRBV24-1 and TRBJ2-6; 7 nucleotides line up with TRBD1. Germline assignment: CDR1 KGHDR and CDR2 SFDVKD. Trimming took 4 bases from V and 4 from J; bases not matched to a gene: 6. The CDR3 length is 16 residues. CDR3 sequence: CATSDPDRVGANVLTF. The DNA of the CDR3 is TGTGCCACCAGTGACCCCGACAGGGTCGGGGCCAACGTCCTGACTTTC.